The entry that follows covers one T cell receptor (beta chain) sequence. Its antigen remains unidentified. TCRdb's table, derived via immunoSEQ multiplex PCR, lists solely in-frame clones and lacks some. Altogether tens of thousands of clones are present, around 94% being singletons, with the ten largest covering about 1.6%. The record originates from a study of cytomegalovirus exposure and HLA in healthy donors. Study conclusions and caveats: The study found most TCR sequences rare, yet found some public TCRs in many donors.

The J segment lost 4 bases and the V segment lost 3 bases, leaving 9 bases of the junction unmatched. Germline CDR1 is MNHNS and CDR2 is SASEGT. CDR3 length: 16 amino acids. This sequence was found in a man aged 18 to 30 in good health and CMV-seropositive. The V call is TRBV6-1, the J call TRBJ2-5; TRBD1 agrees at 9 bases. The sample consisted of PBMCs. CDR3 sequence (DNA): TGTGCCAGCAGTGATTACTCCGGGACAGGGCGAGAGACCCAGTACTTC. As protein: CASSDYSGTGRETQYF.